Presented here are 21 T cell receptor beta chains from one specimen sequenced in a study of T cells after yellow fever vaccination. TCRdb re-derived calls from the 5' RACE reads in MiXCR, one entry per CDR3 protein. The sample includes fewer than 100,000 distinct CDR3 sequences, roughly 5.2% seen only once; the top ten take about two fifths. The specimen was CD8+ T cells sorted from PBMCs, collected 10 days after the yellow fever booster vaccination. The receptors derive from a man between 18 and 35 years old who received the YFV17D yellow fever vaccine.

This clonotype was counted ten times or more. The J gene is TRBJ2-1, the V gene TRBV11-3; D not resolved. Trimming shortened V by 1 base and J by 4 bases, and 2 bases separated the two germline ends. The CDR3 sequence is 12 residues long. From germline, CDR1 is SGHNT and CDR2 YENEEA. Here the CDR3 reads CASSLGYNEQFF. CDR3 DNA sequence: TGTGCCAGCAGCTTAGGGTACAATGAGCAGTTCTTC.

As to this clonotype: A clone one base away is much larger, so this may be a read error. This chain connects TRBV10-3 to TRBJ2-3, with D perhaps TRBD1 or TRBD2 (6 bases each). Per germline, CDR1 ENHRY and CDR2 SYGVKD. The CDR3 length is 16 residues. The CDR3 DNA follows: TGTGCCATCGACTCGTGGGGGGCTACGCGCCCAGATACGCAGTGTTTT. It is translated as CAIDSWGATRPDTQCF.

V gene TRBV6-6 combines with J gene TRBJ1-1, with a weak D call TRBD1 (5 bases). CDR1 MNHNY and CDR2 SVGAGI come from the germline V gene (reference sequence). This CDR3 has 14 residues. V was pared by 0 bases and J by 4 bases, with 9 bases between. CDR3 residues: CASSYSQGVTEAFF. The CDR3 DNA reads as TGTGCCAGCAGTTACTCGCAGGGTGTCACTGAAGCTTTCTTT.

In its sample, this clonotype was seen many times. The chain links TRBV5-1 to TRBJ2-1; 7 bases match TRBD2. Trimming at V came to 4 bases and at J to 5 bases, leaving 6 bases not matched to a gene. Germline lookup yields CDR1 SGHRS and CDR2 YFSETQ. The CDR3 length is 14 residues. CDR3 residues: CASSPPSGNNEQFF. CDR3 nucleotide sequence: TGCGCCAGCAGCCCCCCGAGCGGGAACAATGAGCAGTTCTTC.

This clonotype turned up a few times. The V call is TRBV6-6, the J call TRBJ1-2; D is perhaps TRBD1 (5 bases). This CDR3 has 12 amino acids. CDR1 and CDR2 (germline): MNHNY, SVGAGI (reference sequence). V lost 5 bases, J lost 3 bases, and 7 bases lay in between. The CDR3 DNA follows: TGTGCCAGCAGTACCAGGGACTATGGCTACACCTTC. Its protein is CASSTRDYGYTF.

This clonotype was picked up a small number of times. The chain has TRBV4-3 and TRBJ1-4; D ambiguous. V lost 0 bases and J 2 bases, leaving 22 bases between the germline ends. The CDR3 contains 20 residues. The V gene's germline CDR1 is LGHNA and CDR2 YSLEER. The DNA of the CDR3 is TGCGCCAGCAGCCAAGATCCCACCACCCCCGTCGGCGGGACTAATGAAAAACTGTTTTTT. This codes for CASSQDPTTPVGGTNEKLFF.

This clonotype was detected only a few times. The rearrangement uses TRBV6-5 and TRBJ2-7; tentative D call: TRBD1 (5 bases). This CDR3 has 13 amino acids. Between the trimmed V and J ends, which lost 2 bases and 5 bases, there was a span of 10 bases. Germline V gene lookup returns CDR1 MNHEY and CDR2 SVGAGI. This CDR3 reads CASSYQGSNEQYF. DNA of the CDR3: TGTGCCAGCAGTTACCAGGGTAGCAACGAGCAGTACTTC.

This clonotype was found many times. The chain is built from TRBV12-3 or TRBV12-4 and TRBJ2-1; TRBD2 matches at 9 bases. After removal of 5 bases from V and 11 bases from J, the junction contained 13 bases not matched to a gene. The CDR3 has 15 residues. The CDR3, as DNA: TGTGCCAGCAGTCTGCGGGGGGGGTACAATGATAAGCAGTTCTTC. It codes for CASSLRGGYNDKQFF.

CDR3 coding DNA: TGTGCCAGTCGGGGACTAGCGGGGGATCTGGTCGGGGAGCTGTTTTTT. Translation gives CASRGLAGDLVGELFF. The chain links TRBV19 to TRBJ2-2; 14 bases agree with TRBD2. CDR1 is LNHDA, CDR2 SQIVND, per germline (reference sequence). V shed 8 bases and J 7 bases; nucleotides not matched to a gene: 9. The CDR3 has 16 residues.

The chain uses TRBV7-9 and TRBJ1-1; 8 nucleotides match TRBD1. The V gene's germline CDR1 is SEHNR and CDR2 FQNEAQ (reference sequence). The CDR3 has 14 amino acids. The trim removed 3 bases at V and 3 bases at J, leaving 3 bases unmatched. The CDR3: CASSLAGGYTEAFF. CDR3 coding DNA: TGTGCCAGCAGCTTGGCAGGGGGCTACACTGAAGCTTTCTTT.

The chain links TRBV7-2 to TRBJ1-5; D possibly corresponds to TRBD1 (5 bases). CDR3 length: 17 amino acids. CDR1 is SGHTA, CDR2 FQGNSA, per germline. Trimming removed 4 bases at V and 1 base at J, with 17 bases between. CDR3 sequence (DNA): TGTGCCAGCAGCTGGGACGGGCCCTTGGGGAGCAATCAGCCCCAGCATTTT. It encodes CASSWDGPLGSNQPQHF.

This clonotype occurred many times. The chain combines TRBV6-2 or TRBV6-3 with TRBJ2-7; D remains unclear. The CDR3 has 14 amino acids. The germline CDR1 and CDR2 sequences are MNHEY and SVGEGT. V was pared by 5 bases and J by 0 bases, with 11 bases between. In nucleotides, the CDR3 is TGTGCCAGCAGTCGAGACGGTAGCTCCTACGAGCAGTACGTC. It encodes CASSRDGSSYEQYV.

This clonotype has a handful of counts. V and J are TRBV21-1 and TRBJ2-7; the table names TRBD2, a call not compared with the DNA. TRBV21-1 is a known pseudogene. This CDR3 contains 12 residues. CDR3 amino acids: CASSSGGNEQYV. DNA for the CDR3: TGTGCCAGCTCTAGCGGGGGGAACGAGCAGTACGTC.

This clonotype occurred a few times. The gene calls are TRBV6-2 or TRBV6-3 and TRBJ1-1; D is ambiguous. V lost 2 bases and J lost 0, with 1 base in between. The CDR3 consists of 12 residues. Germline CDR1 is MNHEY and CDR2 is SVGEGT. CDR3 in DNA: TGTGCCAGCAGTTACATGAACACTGAAGCTTTCTTT. Protein sequence: CASSYMNTEAFF.

This clonotype was observed at least ten times. This rearrangement joins TRBV6-4 to TRBJ2-3, with TRBD1 as a possible D gene (6 bases). Germline V gene lookup returns CDR1 MRHNA and CDR2 SNTAGT. V was cut by 0 bases and J by 1 base, with 14 bases left in between. This CDR3 spans 17 amino acids. CDR3 sequence reads: CASSDSSTSGGTDTQYF. The CDR3 nucleotides are TGTGCCAGCAGTGACTCGAGTACGTCAGGGGGCACAGATACGCAGTATTTT.

This clonotype was detected only a few times. The chain combines TRBV10-3 with TRBJ2-1; D perhaps matches TRBD1 (6 bases). The CDR3 consists of 14 residues. Germline V gives CDR1 ENHRY, CDR2 SYGVKD. Trimming took off 4 bases at V and 6 bases at J, with 13 bases between the two ends. CDR3 bases: TGTGCCATCAGTGTTGGCAGGGGAAGCAATGAGCAGTTCTTC. This gives the protein CAISVGRGSNEQFF.

This clonotype was observed a few times. V usage is TRBV10-3 and J usage is TRBJ1-1; no clear D gene. The CDR3 runs 11 residues. Trimming took off 10 bases at V and 0 bases at J, with 6 bases between the two ends. The germline V gene encodes CDR1 ENHRY and CDR2 SYGVKD. CDR3 protein: CATGMNTEAFF. DNA for the CDR3: TGTGCCACCGGTATGAACACTGAAGCTTTCTTT.

This clonotype came up many times. The chain couples TRBV4-2 to TRBJ2-3; D possibly corresponds to TRBD1 (6 bases). This CDR3 region has 15 residues. Per the germline V gene, CDR1 is LGHNA and CDR2 is YNFKEQ. The V gene lost 0 bases and the J gene lost 2 bases, with 9 bases spanning the gap. CDR3 residues: CASSQEGGPTDTQYF. CDR3 DNA sequence: TGTGCCAGCAGCCAAGAAGGGGGACCCACAGATACGCAGTATTTT.

The J gene is TRBJ2-5, the V gene TRBV20-1, with D hard to call. Trimming stripped 0 bases from V and 4 bases from J, with 12 bases between. Germline CDR1 reads DFQATT; CDR2 reads SNEGSKA (reference sequence). CDR3 length: 14 residues. The CDR3 bases are TGCAGTGCTAGAGATTTCGACCTATTAGAGACCCAGTACTTC. It yields the protein CSARDFDLLETQYF.

There are a few counts of this clonotype. This chain connects TRBV14 to TRBJ1-2, with D possibly being TRBD1 (5 bases). CDR1 is SGHDN and CDR2 is FVKESK in the germline V gene. Deletions cut 0 bases from V and 4 bases from J, with 12 bases between. CDR3 length equals 15 residues. The CDR3 sequence is CASSQDRGVIYGYTF. As DNA, the CDR3 is TGTGCCAGCAGCCAAGATAGAGGGGTCATCTATGGCTACACCTTC.

This clonotype was seen a handful of times. V and J are TRBV4-1 and TRBJ2-1; D unclear. Per germline, CDR1 MGHRA and CDR2 YSYEKL. The V end was cut by 0 bases, the J end by 0 bases, with 9 bases between. The CDR3 consists of 16 residues. The CDR3 DNA is TGCGCCAGCAGCCAAGAGGCTCCGAGCTCCTACAATGAGCAGTTCTTC. It specifies CASSQEAPSSYNEQFF.